This paragraph covers one T cell receptor (beta chain) sequence. The antigen is unknown. Germline CDR1 GTSNPN, CDR2 SVGIG (reference sequence). The CDR3 has 15 residues. The V end was cut by 0 bases, the J end by 5 bases, with 14 bases between. The source of the sample is a study of CD8+ T cells in alopecia areata. Whole-study context: Tofacitinib administration to treated patients was oral, at 5 to 10 mg twice daily.

Treatment specified: oral pan-JAK inhibitor, 5-10 mg twice daily. Sequencing used cDNA as its template, made by extracting RNA and reverse transcribing it. Here immunoSEQ multiplex PCR was the method, and the copy in TCRdb shows in-frame clones only, minus some. The data show 150,000 to 200,000 clones, about 55% seen once. Findings and limits, study-wide: On tofacitinib, scalp and blood still held many of the expanded lesional clones. Normal scalp showed lower clonality than lesional scalp, especially alopecia totalis/universalis.

The sequences come from CD8+ T cells sorted from blood, collected at week 24, from a patient treated with tofacitinib. The sequence derives from a human donor with alopecia areata. The gene calls are TRBV30 and TRBJ2-1; perhaps TRBD2 as D (7 bases). The CDR3 protein is CAWSVGVGGDNEQFF. Here the CDR3 DNA reads TGTGCCTGGAGTGTAGGGGTAGGGGGGGACAATGAGCAGTTCTTC.